One and the same sample provided the 23 T cell receptor beta chains below, sequenced in a study of brain T cells in children with intractable seizures. The repertoire was sequenced with immunoSEQ multiplex PCR; TCRdb's copy has only in-frame clones and lacks some. Among about 41,000 clones, 80% to 95% were seen once, and the ten largest hold approximately 6%. The source was peripheral blood, collected at surgery. The source is a girl under 10 years old with tuberous sclerosis and intractable seizures.

V is TRBV10-1 and J is TRBJ2-7; TRBD2 matches 8 bases. The length of the CDR3 is 15 residues. CDR1 and CDR2 from the germline V gene are WNHNN and SYGVQD (reference sequence). With V trimmed by 3 bases and J by 6 bases, 10 bases remained unmatched. As DNA, the CDR3 is TGCGCCAGCAGTGAATTTCCGCAGCGGGGGCTCGAGCAGTACTTC. Its translation is CASSEFPQRGLEQYF.

The rearrangement links TRBV4-2 to TRBJ1-1, with D unresolved. In germline, CDR1 is LGHNA, CDR2 YNFKEQ. The germline V and J ends were trimmed by 0 bases and 3 bases, with 11 bases remaining between them. The CDR3 is 15 residues long. The CDR3 here is CASSQEWEGDTEAFF. As DNA, the CDR3 is TGTGCCAGCAGCCAAGAATGGGAGGGCGACACTGAAGCTTTCTTT.

The genes are TRBV14 and TRBJ2-3, with D tentatively TRBD2 (6 bases). This CDR3 has 18 residues. Germline V gene sequence: CDR1 SGHDN, CDR2 FVKESK. Trimming removed 3 bases from V and 2 bases from J, with 21 bases in between. CDR3: CASSHASLRRGPTDTQYF. The CDR3 DNA follows: TGTGCCAGCAGCCACGCCTCCCTCCGGCGGGGACCCACAGATACGCAGTATTTT.

The rearrangement joins TRBV18 to TRBJ2-2, with TRBD2 matching over 12 bases. The CDR3 has 17 amino acids. The junction had 4 bases not matched to a gene; V was cut back by 4 bases and J by 1 base. Germline V gives CDR1 KGHSH, CDR2 LQKENI. The CDR3 is CASSRTSGTQNTGELFF. The CDR3 region has the DNA TGTGCCAGCTCACGGACTAGCGGGACTCAGAACACCGGGGAGCTGTTTTTT.

The chain links TRBV24-1 to TRBJ2-7; 10 nucleotides match TRBD1. CDR1 KGHDR and CDR2 SFDVKD come from the germline V gene. There are 13 residues in the CDR3. V shed 4 bases and J 12 bases; nucleotides not matched to a gene: 8. The CDR3 DNA sequence: TGTGCCACCAGTGACCCAGGGACAGGGGTTGGGTACTTC. Its translation is CATSDPGTGVGYF.

The chain links TRBV6-1 to TRBJ2-7; D is ambiguous. The CDR3 is made up of 13 amino acids. V shed 0 bases and J shed 3 bases, with 6 bases lying between them. CDR1 and CDR2 (germline): MNHNS, SASEGT. The DNA for the CDR3 is TGTGCCAGCAGTGAAGCCAGAGGCTACGAGCAGTACGTC. It specifies CASSEARGYEQYV.

The chain couples TRBV2 to TRBJ2-1, with 9 positions matching TRBD1. Germline V gene sequence: CDR1 SNHLY, CDR2 FYNNEI. This CDR3 is 15 amino acids long. Trimming cost V 4 bases and J 8 bases; bases outside gene matches: 9. The CDR3 region is CASSGGQGTIDEQFF. The CDR3 DNA sequence: TGTGCCAGCAGTGGGGGACAGGGAACGATTGATGAGCAGTTCTTC.

This clone was detected only once. This chain uses TRBV6-5 with TRBJ1-3; 7 nucleotides align to TRBD1. Germline V lookup: CDR1 MNHEY, CDR2 SVGAGI. The V segment lost 4 bases and the J segment 2 bases; nucleotides outside the gene matches: 5. The CDR3 spans 15 residues. CDR3 nucleotides: TGTGCCAGCAGTTCGGACGGGACAGCTGGAAACACCATATATTTT. Protein product: CASSSDGTAGNTIYF.

In DNA form, the CDR3 reads TGTGCCAGCAGCGACGGACAGGGCGCAACTAATGAAAAACTGTTTTTT. Amino acids: CASSDGQGATNEKLFF. J is TRBJ1-4 and V is TRBV7-2; the match to TRBD1 covers 8 bases. The ends lost 5 bases at V and 0 bases at J; junction bases unmatched: 5. Germline CDR1 is SGHTA and CDR2 is FQGNSA. The CDR3 runs to 16 residues.

The J gene is TRBJ2-5, the V gene TRBV5-6; TRBD1 matches 10 bases. The CDR3 sequence is 16 residues long. Germline lookup yields CDR1 SGHDT and CDR2 YYEEEE. Trimming cost V 0 bases and J 4 bases; bases outside gene matches: 6. CDR3 protein: CASSLDGTGVGETQYF. For the CDR3, the DNA is TGTGCCAGCAGCTTGGACGGGACAGGGGTGGGAGAGACCCAGTACTTC. Using reference TRBV5-6 and TRBJ2-5 for the parts outside the CDR3, the full variable domain is DAGVTQSPTHLIKTRGQQVTLRCSPKSGHDTVSWYQQALGQGPQFIFQYYEEEERQRGNFPDRFSGHQFPNYSSELNVNALLLGDSALYLCASSLDGTGVGETQYFGPGTRLLVL.

The V gene is TRBV3-1 (or the pseudogene TRBV3-2), the J gene TRBJ1-3; D ambiguous. Germline values: CDR1 LGHDT, CDR2 YNNKEL (reference sequence). Trimming took off 1 base at V and 6 bases at J, with 7 bases between the two ends. The CDR3 length is 13 residues. CDR3 region: CASSQGRVNTIYF. The CDR3 DNA reads TGTGCCAGCAGCCAAGGTCGCGTAAACACCATATATTTT.

This clone was observed a handful of times. The genes are TRBV4-1 and TRBJ1-2; 7 bases map to TRBD1. CDR1 and CDR2 from the germline V gene are MGHRA and YSYEKL. The CDR3 length is 15 residues. Trimming cost V 4 bases and J 8 bases; bases outside gene matches: 13. The CDR3 coding sequence is TGCGCCAGCAGCCTCCCTCAGGGGGGGACAAGGGGCTACACCTTC. It encodes CASSLPQGGTRGYTF.

V is TRBV27 and J is TRBJ1-5; D remains ambiguous. The CDR3 runs to 13 residues. CDR1 and CDR2 (germline): MNHEY, SMNVEV (reference sequence). V was clipped by 4 bases and J by 9 bases, with 13 bases between them. CDR3 coding DNA: TGTGCCAGCAGTTCGGACTGGGCGGGGCCCCAGCATTTT. Amino acids: CASSSDWAGPQHF.

This clone was seen a few times. This chain joins TRBV10-2 and TRBJ2-2; the match to TRBD2 covers 12 bases. The CDR3 contains 14 residues. CDR1 WSHSY and CDR2 SAAADI come from the germline V gene. The V segment lost 6 bases and the J segment 6 bases; nucleotides outside the gene matches: 2. As DNA, the CDR3 is TGCGCCAGCAGCCTAGCGGGGGGGCCCGGGGAGCTGTTTTTT. This gives the protein CASSLAGGPGELFF.

The chain couples TRBV7-9 to TRBJ2-7; 10 bases are shared with TRBD1. The germline CDR1 and CDR2 sequences are SEHNR and FQNEAQ (reference sequence). This CDR3 spans 12 amino acids. The CDR3 loop is CASSRDRGPSHV. The CDR3, as DNA: TGTGCCAGCAGCCGGGACAGGGGACCATCCCACGTC.

The rearrangement joins TRBV7-6 to TRBJ1-2; D unresolved. Between the trimmed V and J ends, which lost 3 bases and 5 bases, there was a span of 10 bases. The CDR3 runs 13 residues. The germline CDR1 and CDR2 sequences are SGHVS and FNYEAQ. CDR3 residues: CASSFVPEYGYTF. In DNA, the CDR3 is TGTGCCAGCAGCTTCGTTCCGGAATATGGCTACACCTTC.

The chain combines TRBV7-8 with TRBJ2-1; no definite D call. Germline CDR1 is SGHVS and CDR2 is FQNEAQ. CDR3 length equals 19 residues. Trimming shortened V by 1 base and J by 0 bases, and 19 bases separated the two germline ends. CDR3 coding DNA: TGTGCCAGCAGCTTAGTGGTGTGGCTGGAGTTAAGCTCCTACAATGAGCAGTTCTTC. Residues: CASSLVVWLELSSYNEQFF.

This clone has only one observation. In DNA, the CDR3 is TGCGCCAGCAGCTTAGTATCGGCAGGGTGGGGAAACAATGAGCAGTTCTTC. Translated, it gives CASSLVSAGWGNNEQFF. V is TRBV5-1 and J is TRBJ2-1; possible D gene TRBD1, 5 bases. Germline V gives CDR1 SGHRS, CDR2 YFSETQ. The V gene lost 2 bases and the J gene lost 5 bases, with 20 bases spanning the gap. CDR3 length equals 17 residues.

The V call is TRBV6-5, the J call TRBJ1-2; perhaps TRBD1 as D (6 bases). CDR1 and CDR2 (germline): MNHEY, SVGAGI. V lost 7 bases and J lost 6, with 12 bases in between. There are 12 residues in the CDR3. The CDR3 DNA reads TGTGCCAGCAAGCAGGGGCCGGATGGCTACACCTTC. This codes for CASKQGPDGYTF.

The chain joins TRBV2 to TRBJ1-6; D unclear. Looked up from germline, CDR1 is SNHLY and CDR2 is FYNNEI. V lost 7 bases and J lost 8, with 12 bases in between. The CDR3 contains 13 residues. CDR3 DNA sequence: TGTGCCAGCATCGGCAGATCAGATTCACCCCTCCACTTT. Translation: CASIGRSDSPLHF.

This clone has just a few counts. Other DNA sequences within the sample encode an identical CDR3. The chain uses TRBV4-1 and TRBJ1-5; TRBD1 agrees at 9 bases. Losses at the gene ends were 0 bases for V and 5 bases for J; bases not matched to a gene: 2. Germline V gene lookup returns CDR1 MGHRA and CDR2 YSYEKL. The CDR3 totals 15 residues. The CDR3 is CASSQEGQGDQPQHF. CDR3 nucleotides: TGCGCCAGCAGCCAAGAGGGACAGGGAGATCAGCCCCAGCATTTT.

The chain recombines TRBV6-5 with TRBJ2-6; 9 bases are a match to TRBD1. The V gene end was trimmed by 5 bases and the J gene end by 2 bases; junction bases not matched to a gene: 1. This CDR3 contains 15 residues. CDR1 and CDR2 (germline): MNHEY, SVGAGI. Here the CDR3 DNA reads TGTGCCAGCAGTACAGGGGGCACTGGGGCCAACGTCCTGACTTTC. Translating it yields CASSTGGTGANVLTF.

This clone was seen a handful of times. CDR3 protein: CASRDSYNSPLHF. CDR3 bases: TGTGCCAGCAGGGACAGTTATAATTCACCCCTCCACTTT. The V call is TRBV9, the J call TRBJ1-6; the D gene is possibly TRBD1 (6 bases). The CDR3 consists of 13 residues. V was trimmed by 5 bases and J by 4 bases, leaving 7 bases between them. Germline V gives CDR1 SGDLS, CDR2 YYNGEE.